These 6 T cell receptor beta chains came from one sample sequenced in a study of Graves' ophthalmopathy and Graves' hyperthyroidism. Amplified material comprised TCR beta CDR3 regions derived from RNA transcripts. In the first round, RT-PCR was carried out with HTBI primers, and a multiplex PCR formed the second round. TCRdb re-called the multiplex PCR reads through MiXCR, storing one row per CDR3 protein. The sample carries 40,000 to 45,000 distinct CDR3 sequences, about 50% recorded once. The material sequenced was peripheral blood. These receptors were obtained from an adult man with Graves' ophthalmopathy.

The chain joins TRBV25-1 to TRBJ2-1; 8 bases map to TRBD1. This CDR3 region has 14 residues. Germline CDR1 MGHDK, CDR2 SYGVNS. V shed 6 bases and J 7 bases; nucleotides not matched to a gene: 8. The CDR3, as DNA: TGTGCCAGCAGCCGACAGGGGAGGTTGAATGAGCAGTTCTTC. Encoded protein: CASSRQGRLNEQFF.

The CDR3 reads CASSLRQGGNGYTF. The CDR3 region has the DNA TGTGCCAGCAGCTTGAGACAGGGTGGCAATGGCTACACCTTC. The V and J genes are TRBV5-6 and TRBJ1-2, with 7 bases matching TRBD1. Looked up from germline, CDR1 is SGHDT and CDR2 is YYEEEE. The CDR3 length is 14 residues. V lost 1 base to trimming and J lost 6 bases; unmatched junction nucleotides: 6.

The gene calls are TRBV19 and TRBJ2-7; possible D gene TRBD1, 5 bases. This CDR3 has 14 residues. Trimming removed 9 bases at V and 5 bases at J, with 20 bases between. Looked up from germline, CDR1 is LNHDA and CDR2 is SQIVND (reference sequence). CDR3 protein: CASSPDSVGNEQYF. The CDR3 DNA reads as TGTGCCAGCTCACCCGACAGCGTCGGCAACGAGCAGTACTTC. The variable domain in full, with the rest retrieved from reference TRBV19 and TRBJ2-7, is DGGITQSPKYLFRKEGQNVTLSCEQNLNHDAMYWYRQDPGQGLRLIYYSQIVNDFQKGDIAEGYSVSREKKESFPLTVTSAQKNPTAFYLCASSPDSVGNEQYFGPGTRLTVT.

The rearrangement uses TRBV14 and TRBJ2-5; 13 positions agree with TRBD2. The ends lost 6 bases at V and 3 bases at J; junction bases unmatched: 10. Germline V gene data show CDR1 as SGHDN and CDR2 as FVKESK. This CDR3 has 17 amino acids. The CDR3 reads CASSYTSGTSGEETQYF. CDR3 nucleotides: TGTGCCAGCAGTTACACTTCAGGGACTAGCGGGGAAGAGACCCAGTACTTC.

At least ten counts were recorded for this clonotype. This chain connects TRBV7-2 to TRBJ2-2; no reliable D call. The CDR3 runs to 17 residues. Trimming pared 1 base from V and 6 bases from J, leaving 18 bases between. Germline values: CDR1 SGHTA, CDR2 FQGNSA. The chain's CDR3 is CASSLDRAPVGAGELFF. The CDR3 nucleotides are TGTGCCAGCAGCTTAGACCGAGCCCCGGTTGGGGCCGGGGAGCTGTTTTTT.

J is TRBJ2-5 and V is TRBV7-8, with D unresolved. CDR1 and CDR2 (germline): SGHVS, FQNEAQ. V was pared by 5 bases and J by 5 bases, with 6 bases between. The CDR3 has 11 amino acids. The CDR3 region is CASSTRETQYF. CDR3 DNA sequence: TGTGCCAGCAGCACCCGGGAGACCCAGTACTTC. Combining the CDR3 with reference TRBV7-8 and TRBJ2-5 gives the whole variable domain GAGVSQSPRYKVAKRGQDVALRCDPISGHVSLFWYQQALGQGPEFLTYFQNEAQLDKSGLPSDRFFAERPEGSVSTLKIQRTQQEDSAVYLCASSTRETQYFGPGTRLLVL.